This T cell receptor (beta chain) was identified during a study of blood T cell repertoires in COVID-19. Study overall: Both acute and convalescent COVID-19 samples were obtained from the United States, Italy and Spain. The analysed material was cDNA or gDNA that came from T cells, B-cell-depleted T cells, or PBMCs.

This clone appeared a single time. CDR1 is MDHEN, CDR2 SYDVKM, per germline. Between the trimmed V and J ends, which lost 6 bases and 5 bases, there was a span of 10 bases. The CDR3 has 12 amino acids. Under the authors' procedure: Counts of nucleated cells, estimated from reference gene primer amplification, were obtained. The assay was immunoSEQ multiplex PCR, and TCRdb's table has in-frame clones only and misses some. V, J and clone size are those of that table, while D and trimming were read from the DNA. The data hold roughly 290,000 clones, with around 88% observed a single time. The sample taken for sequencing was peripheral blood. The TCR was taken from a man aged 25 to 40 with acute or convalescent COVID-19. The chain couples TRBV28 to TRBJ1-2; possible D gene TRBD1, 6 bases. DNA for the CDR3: TGTGCCAGCAGGCTACAGGGATATGGCTACACCTTC. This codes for CASRLQGYGYTF.